Shown below are 7 T cell receptor beta chains from a single sample sequenced in a study of T cells in Graves' hyperthyroidism and ophthalmopathy. Using RNA transcripts as the source, TCR beta CDR3 regions were amplified. In the first-round RT-PCR of the TCR CDR3, the HTBI primer set was used. TCRdb redid the calling of the multiplex PCR reads with MiXCR, one entry per CDR3 protein. The table lists approximately 620,000 distinct CDR3 sequences, about a sixth of them singletons. Sequencing input: blood. Source of these receptors: a middle-aged woman with Graves' ophthalmopathy.

The V and J genes are TRBV2 and TRBJ1-2; no definite D call. The V gene's germline CDR1 is SNHLY and CDR2 FYNNEI. V gave up 7 bases and J gave up 8 bases, with 20 bases separating them. The length of the CDR3 is 14 residues. This chain's CDR3 is CASTIEAFLGGYTF. CDR3 in DNA: TGTGCCAGCACCATCGAGGCTTTTCTGGGCGGCTACACCTTC.

The gene calls are TRBV6-2 or TRBV6-3 and TRBJ1-3, with D maybe TRBD1 (6 bases). This CDR3 contains 16 residues. Trimming took 2 bases from V and 0 from J, leaving 11 bases between them. In germline, CDR1 is MNHEY, CDR2 SVGEGT. The DNA for the CDR3 is TGTGCCAGCAGTTACGGGGGCCTCAGCTCTGGAAACACCATATATTTT. It codes for CASSYGGLSSGNTIYF.

This clonotype occurred a few times. CDR3 coding DNA: TGCAGTGCTAGAGATTATGACAAGTGGGGCATTCAGTACTTC. Its translation: CSARDYDKWGIQYF. The V call is TRBV20-1, the J call TRBJ2-4; no firm D call. V dropped 0 bases and J dropped 9 bases, with 15 bases sitting between them. Germline CDR1 is DFQATT and CDR2 is SNEGSKA (reference sequence). The CDR3 has 14 amino acids.

V usage is TRBV5-1 and J usage is TRBJ1-2; TRBD1 might be the D (6 bases). Per the germline V gene, CDR1 is SGHRS and CDR2 is YFSETQ. The CDR3 totals 13 residues. V was trimmed by 0 bases and J by 8 bases, leaving 11 bases between them. CDR3 amino acids: CASSLEQGSGYTF. CDR3 coding DNA: TGCGCCAGCAGCTTGGAACAGGGAAGCGGCTACACCTTC. Looking up the rest from reference TRBV5-1 and TRBJ1-2 gives the full variable domain: KAGVTQTPRYLIKTRGQQVTLSCSPISGHRSVSWYQQTPGQGLQFLFEYFSETQRNKGNFPGRFSGRQFSNSRSEMNVSTLELGDSALYLCASSLEQGSGYTFGSGTRLTVV.

Worth noting for this clonotype: This may come from a read error, since a much larger clone is one base off. The chain links TRBV18 to TRBJ1-1; TRBD1 aligns across 9 bases. Looked up from germline, CDR1 is KGHSH and CDR2 is LQKENI. V lost 8 bases and J lost 1; bases outside the gene matches: 5. The CDR3 is 14 residues long. CDR3 DNA sequence: TGTGCCAGCCGCACAGGGGGCCCGAACACTGAAGCTTTCTTT. This sequence encodes CASRTGGPNTEAFF.

The chain couples TRBV10-3 to TRBJ2-1, with 14 bases lining up with TRBD2. From germline, CDR1 is ENHRY and CDR2 SYGVKD. The CDR3 runs 16 residues. The ends lost 5 bases at V and 2 bases at J; junction bases unmatched: 2. The chain's CDR3 is CAISSGLAGAYNEQFF. The DNA for the CDR3 is TGTGCCATCAGTTCGGGACTAGCGGGGGCCTACAATGAGCAGTTCTTC.

This clonotype appeared many times. This chain joins TRBV2 and TRBJ2-7; TRBD2 is a possible D gene (5 bases). Looked up from germline, CDR1 is SNHLY and CDR2 is FYNNEI. Between the trimmed V and J ends, which lost 3 bases and 2 bases, there was a span of 14 bases. The CDR3 totals 15 residues. As DNA, the CDR3 is TGTGCCAGCAGTGAGGCGATTGGACTCGCCTACGAGCAGTACTTC. This gives the protein CASSEAIGLAYEQYF.